The clone carrying this TCR beta chain was counted once. Its antigen is still unknown. This entry comes from a study of radiotherapy plus CTLA-4 blockade in lung cancer. Trimming removed 0 bases at V and 7 bases at J, with 14 bases between. This CDR3 contains 14 residues. Study-wide points: Clones of tumor-derived TCRs expanded in blood after radiotherapy plus ipilimumab. Response was reportedly best predicted by early blood T cell clone dynamics, with interferon-beta.

Libraries were prepared by immunoSEQ multiplex PCR; TCRdb keeps only in-frame clonotypes and omits some of them. The repertoire includes tens of thousands of clones, approximately 86% of them detected once, and approximately 2% sits in the top ten. The source of this sequence is a human donor with non-small cell lung cancer who had a partial response to radiotherapy plus ipilimumab. The V call is TRBV5-3, the J call TRBJ2-7, with D tentatively TRBD2 (6 bases). TRBV5-3 is an ORF, with its function uncertain. The sample consisted of peripheral blood, taken from a patient treated with radiotherapy plus ipilimumab. CDR3 DNA: TGTGCCAGAAGCTTGGGGCCCGACCGGGAGGAGCAGTACGTC. Encoded protein: CARSLGPDREEQYV.